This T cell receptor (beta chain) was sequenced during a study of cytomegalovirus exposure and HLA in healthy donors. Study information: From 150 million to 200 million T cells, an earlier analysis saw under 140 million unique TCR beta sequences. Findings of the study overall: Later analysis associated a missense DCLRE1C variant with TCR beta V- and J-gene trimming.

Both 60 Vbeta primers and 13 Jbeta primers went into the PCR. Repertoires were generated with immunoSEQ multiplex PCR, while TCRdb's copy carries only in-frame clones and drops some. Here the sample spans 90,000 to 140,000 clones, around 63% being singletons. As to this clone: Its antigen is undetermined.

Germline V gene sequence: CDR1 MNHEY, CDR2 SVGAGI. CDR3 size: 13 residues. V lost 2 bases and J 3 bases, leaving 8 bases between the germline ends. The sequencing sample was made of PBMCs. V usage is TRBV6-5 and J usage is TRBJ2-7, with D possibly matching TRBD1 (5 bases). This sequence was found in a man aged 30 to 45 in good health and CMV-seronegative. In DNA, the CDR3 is TGTGCCAGCAGTTACGTTGACAGCTACGAGCAGTACTTC. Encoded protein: CASSYVDSYEQYF.